A selection of T cell receptor beta chains follows, all from one sample in a study of blood T cell repertoires in COVID-19. Produced via immunoSEQ multiplex PCR; TCRdb's table is partial and in-frame only. The repertoire has hundreds of thousands of clones, around 82% of them found once; the top ten carry 2% to 3%. Sequences were obtained from peripheral blood. The receptors here all came from a woman between 40 and 55 years old with active or convalescent COVID-19. The CDR3 runs from the conserved cysteine through the conserved F or W. D genes are given only for firm matches. Expanded clones are given a class, and other clones once, few, many or no size at all.

V	J	D	size	DNA	CDR3
TRBV7-9	TRBJ1-2	TRBD1	NA	TGTGCCAGCAGTCGGGGACAGGTGCCCTACTCTAACTATGGCTACACCTTC	CASSRGQVPYSNYGYTF
TRBV7-6	TRBJ1-4	NA	NA	TGTGCCAGCAGCCGAGGGGGACGACAACTGTTTTTT	CASSRGGRQLFF
TRBV7-8	TRBJ1-5	NA	NA	TGTGCCAGCAGCTCCGCGGGGGCGCACAGCAATCAGCCCCAGCATTTT	CASSSAGAHSNQPQHF
TRBV5-1	TRBJ1-1	TRBD1	NA	TGCGCCAGCAGCTTTCAGGGGGTTACTGAAGCTTTCTTT	CASSFQGVTEAFF
TRBV19	TRBJ2-2	NA	many	TGTGCCAGTAGATTAAATTCGAACACCGGGGAGCTGTTTTTT	CASRLNSNTGELFF
TRBV11-3	TRBJ1-3	TRBD1	NA	TGTGCCAGCAGCCGGGGACAGGGTGTCAACACCATATATTTT	CASSRGQGVNTIYF
TRBV2	TRBJ1-4	TRBD1	NA	TGTGCCAGCCTAGGACAGGATAATGAAAAACTGTTTTTT	CASLGQDNEKLFF
TRBV24-1	TRBJ2-3	TRBD1	NA	TGTGCCACCAGTGAAACGACAGGGGGCTCTATAGATACGCAGTATTTT	CATSETTGGSIDTQYF
TRBV14	TRBJ2-2	TRBD1	NA	TGTGCCAGCAGCCACAGGACAGGGTCCTGGATCGGGGAGCTGTTTTTT	CASSHRTGSWIGELFF
TRBV11-3	TRBJ2-7	TRBD2	NA	TGTGCCAGCAGCTTAGGATCGGGGGGCTACGAGCAGTACTTC	CASSLGSGGYEQYF
TRBV13	TRBJ1-1	TRBD1	NA	TGTGCCAGCAGCTACTACAGGGGTAAAACGGTGAACACTGAAGCTTTCTTT	CASSYYRGKTVNTEAFF
TRBV30	TRBJ1-2	TRBD1	NA	TGTGCCTGGAGTGTCCCACAGGGGGCGACCCGGCTCGGGGGCTACACCTTC	CAWSVPQGATRLGGYTF
TRBV4-1	TRBJ2-1	NA	NA	TGCGCCAGCAGCACCATGGGACTCGACTCCTACAATGAGCAGTTCTTC	CASSTMGLDSYNEQFF
TRBV25-1	TRBJ1-1	NA	NA	TGTGCCAGCAGTGAATTGGTGGCGCAGGACACTGAAGCTTTCTTT	CASSELVAQDTEAFF
TRBV13	TRBJ1-2	TRBD1	NA	TGTGCCAGCACCCTGCTCGGGACAGATGGCTACACCTTC	CASTLLGTDGYTF
TRBV7-6	TRBJ2-5	NA	NA	TGTGCCAGCAGCTTAGGGGCGCAAGAGACCCAGTACTTC	CASSLGAQETQYF
TRBV5-5	TRBJ2-1	NA	NA	TGTGGCAGCGGTGAGGTCAACAATGAGCAGTTCTTC	CGSGEVNNEQFF
TRBV19	TRBJ1-1	TRBD1	NA	TGTGCCAGTAGTATAAACTGGGGACAGGGGGTCTGGGAGATGAACACTGAAGCTTTCTTT	CASSINWGQGVWEMNTEAFF